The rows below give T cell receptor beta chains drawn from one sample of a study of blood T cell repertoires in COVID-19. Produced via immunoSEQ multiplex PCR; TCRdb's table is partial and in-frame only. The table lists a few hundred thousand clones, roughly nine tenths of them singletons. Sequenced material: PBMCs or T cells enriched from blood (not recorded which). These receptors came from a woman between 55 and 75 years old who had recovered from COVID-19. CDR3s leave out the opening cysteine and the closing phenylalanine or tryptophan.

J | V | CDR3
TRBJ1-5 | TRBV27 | ASSLRNEGNQPQH
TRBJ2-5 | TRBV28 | ASSPYRGHQETQY
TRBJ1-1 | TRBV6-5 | ASSYGLRPNTEAF
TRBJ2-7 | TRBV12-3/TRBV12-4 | ASSGGFNEQY
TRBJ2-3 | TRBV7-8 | ASSSRTVLGTDTQY
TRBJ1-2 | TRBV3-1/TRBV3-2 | ASSQGAGGYT
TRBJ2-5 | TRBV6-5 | ASRPGTGTVETQY
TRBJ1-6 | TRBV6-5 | ASSYSPPGGSPLH
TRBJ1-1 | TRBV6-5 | ASSYTGNTEAF
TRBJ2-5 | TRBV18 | ASSPNLEETQY
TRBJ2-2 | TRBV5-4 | ASSDSGGAVTGELF
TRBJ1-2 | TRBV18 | ASSPSGGADGYT
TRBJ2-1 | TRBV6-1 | ASSEWEVQF
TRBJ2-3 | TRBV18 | ASSPYGGGATDTQY
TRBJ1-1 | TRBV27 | ASSLGQNTEAF
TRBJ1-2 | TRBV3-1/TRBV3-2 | ASSQDHQGRGYT
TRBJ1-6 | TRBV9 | ASSAGTGDNSPLH
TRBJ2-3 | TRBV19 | ASSIDFGLTSGGALGTDTQY
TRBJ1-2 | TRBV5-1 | ASRLGQGAGYT
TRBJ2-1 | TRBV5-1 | ASSLDSSSNEQF
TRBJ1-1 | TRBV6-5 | ASTAQGLGGEAF
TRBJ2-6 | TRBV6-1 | ASSERQGWEPGANVLT